These 13 T cell receptor beta chains were all obtained from the same sample, sequenced in a study of blood T cell repertoires in COVID-19. Repertoires were generated with immunoSEQ multiplex PCR, while TCRdb's copy carries only in-frame clones and drops some. This sample yields some 160,000 clones, of which approximately 90% are seen a single time; 2% to 2.5% belongs to the top ten. Sample: peripheral blood. Every receptor here comes from a man aged 45-65 years who had recovered from COVID-19.

The chain uses TRBV5-4 and TRBJ2-7, with D maybe TRBD1 (6 bases). Trimming shortened V by 0 bases and J by 9 bases, and 22 bases separated the two germline ends. This CDR3 has 16 amino acids. Germline assignment: CDR1 SGHNT and CDR2 YYREEE (reference sequence). This chain's CDR3 is CASSLGGRVDLGGQYF. The DNA of the CDR3 is TGTGCCAGCAGCTTGGGCGGCAGGGTTGATTTAGGGGGGCAGTACTTC.

V and J are TRBV5-3 and TRBJ1-1; D not certain. TRBV5-3 is placed among ORFs of uncertain function. The CDR3 spans 13 residues. The germline V and J ends were trimmed by 1 base and 2 bases, with 6 bases remaining between them. CDR3 sequence: CARSLKRNTEAFF. CDR3 DNA sequence: TGTGCCAGAAGCTTGAAGAGAAACACTGAAGCTTTCTTT.

V is TRBV3-1 (or the pseudogene TRBV3-2) and J is TRBJ1-6; TRBD1 matches at 7 bases. Germline CDR1 LGHDT, CDR2 YNNKEL (reference sequence). This CDR3 has 14 residues. V was pared by 7 bases and J by 7 bases, with 7 bases of the junction left unmatched. CDR3 protein: CASKSGGENSPLHF. DNA of the CDR3: TGTGCCAGCAAATCAGGGGGTGAGAATTCACCCCTCCACTTT.

The chain employs TRBV5-7 and TRBJ2-7; 7 positions agree with TRBD1. Being an ORF, TRBV5-7 has a function that is uncertain. Germline trimming cut 5 bases from V and 4 bases from J; bases unmatched to any gene: 9. The length of the CDR3 is 14 residues. CDR3 nucleotides: TGTGCCAGCAGAGACAGGGTGCTATGGTACGAGCAGTACTTC. Protein product: CASRDRVLWYEQYF.

The J gene is TRBJ2-7, the V gene TRBV3-1 (or the pseudogene TRBV3-2); possible D gene TRBD2, 5 bases. The CDR3 contains 16 residues. Deletions cut 4 bases from V and 0 bases from J, with 16 bases between. Germline CDR1 reads LGHDT; CDR2 reads YNNKEL (reference sequence). CDR3 region: CASSPDWAGSSYEQYF. The CDR3 coding sequence is TGTGCCAGCAGCCCGGACTGGGCCGGCAGCTCCTACGAGCAGTACTTC.

The CDR3 region has the DNA TGCGCCAGCAGCTTGTGGAGTATGAACACTGAAGCTTTCTTT. Its protein is CASSLWSMNTEAFF. The gene calls are TRBV5-1 and TRBJ1-1; D is undetermined. CDR3 length equals 14 residues. Germline CDR1 and CDR2: SGHRS and YFSETQ. The V gene lost 1 base and the J gene lost 0 bases, with 7 bases spanning the gap.

This clone was seen just once. J is TRBJ2-2 and V is TRBV5-5; D unresolved. V gave up 1 base and J gave up 1 base, with 8 bases separating them. This CDR3 has 15 residues. Germline CDR1 and CDR2: SGHKS and YYEKEE (reference sequence). DNA for the CDR3: TGTGCCAGCAGCTTGCTTGGAGTGAACACCGGGGAGCTGTTTTTT. It is translated as CASSLLGVNTGELFF.

This rearrangement joins TRBV11-2 to TRBJ2-7; TRBD1 aligns across 7 bases. The CDR3 is 14 amino acids. Germline lookup yields CDR1 SGHAT and CDR2 FQNNGV. V gave up 1 base and J gave up 5 bases; unmatched junction bases: 5. CDR3 DNA: TGTGCCAGCAGCTTAGGAGACAGGGTCCACGAGCAGTACTTC. This gives the protein CASSLGDRVHEQYF.

The sample holds one count of this clone. This chain joins TRBV19 and TRBJ1-5; D gene unclear. CDR3 length: 15 residues. CDR1 and CDR2 (germline): LNHDA, SQIVND (reference sequence). The ends were cut back, 2 bases at V and 9 bases at J, with 17 bases in the middle. The DNA for the CDR3 is TGTGCCAGTAGTATAAAGGACGGGGATTACTTGCCCCAGCATTTT. Residues: CASSIKDGDYLPQHF.

This chain links TRBV29-1 with TRBJ2-3, with D maybe TRBD2 (6 bases). The CDR3 is 14 amino acids. From germline, CDR1 is SQVTM and CDR2 ANQGSEA. Trimming left V 1 base short and J 0 bases short, with 8 bases between. The CDR3 spells CSVEGEVSTDTQYF. The CDR3 region has the DNA TGCAGCGTTGAAGGGGAGGTTAGCACAGATACGCAGTATTTT.

About this clone itself: A junction boundary mismatches the germline segment, possibly from a read error. The rearrangement links TRBV18 to TRBJ2-7; 9 nucleotides align to TRBD1. Germline V gives CDR1 KGHSH, CDR2 LQKENI. This CDR3 region has 17 residues. CDR3 protein: CASTPLPGTGQVGEQYF. In DNA, the CDR3 is TGTGCCAGCACACCTTTGCCCGGGACAGGGCAAGTTGGGGAGCAGTACTTC.

The rearrangement links TRBV11-3 to TRBJ2-3, with a possible D match to TRBD1 (6 bases). Trimming left V 5 bases short and J 3 bases short, with 12 bases between. The CDR3 loop spans 14 amino acids. Per germline, CDR1 SGHNT and CDR2 YENEEA. CDR3 bases: TGTGCCAGCAGCGAGGGGGTAGGGACAGATACGCAGTATTTT. This encodes CASSEGVGTDTQYF.

The genes are TRBV5-5 and TRBJ1-1; no reliable D call. With 4 bases removed from V and 3 bases from J, the gap between germline ends came to 16 bases. Germline CDR1 SGHKS, CDR2 YYEKEE (reference sequence). There are 15 residues in the CDR3. CDR3 residues: CASSHIFARDTEAFF. CDR3 nucleotides: TGTGCCAGCAGCCACATCTTCGCGCGGGACACTGAAGCTTTCTTT.